The TCR beta chain described here comes from a study of T cells in Graves' hyperthyroidism and ophthalmopathy. Germline-derived CDR1 and CDR2 are ENHRY and SYGVKD. Trimming took 3 bases from V and 1 from J, leaving 12 bases between them. This CDR3 comprises 15 residues. Amplified TCR beta CDR3 regions derived from RNA transcripts. The TCR CDR3 first-round RT-PCR relied on the HTBI primer set. TCRdb reprocessed the multiplex PCR reads with MiXCR, giving one entry per CDR3 protein. The sample includes 250,000 to 300,000 distinct CDR3 sequences, roughly 15% of them seen just once. This clonotype appeared many times.

This TCR was sampled from a woman between 50 and 59 years old with Graves' hyperthyroidism that later progressed to Graves' ophthalmopathy. This chain links TRBV10-3 with TRBJ2-5; possibly TRBD1 for D (8 bases). The specimen sequenced was blood. CDR3 bases: TGTGCCATCAGTGAAACAGGGGGGGTCCAAGAGACCCAGTACTTC. This codes for CAISETGGVQETQYF.